This TCR beta chain was recovered during a study of cytomegalovirus exposure and HLA in healthy donors (dated by TCRdb to about 2017). Describing the broader study: A later analysis indicated that the 95 to 150 validation repertoires were generated on the platform also employed for the 700 or so repertoires of the first cohort. To predict cytomegalovirus infection status, the study combined high-throughput TCR immunosequencing, statistical association of individual TCRs with disease status, and machine learning. In addition to the first cohort of 666 subjects, a separate validation cohort of 120 different subjects was used. The study aimed to test whether signatures of past pathogen exposure could be identified by cataloging public T cell receptors. Beyond this particular receptor, the publication reports: All 120 or so repertoires were used to score co-occurrence in the validation cohort in a later analysis, because that analysis had no HLA typing for the cohort. In vitro tests confirmed that a few of the cytomegalovirus-associated TCR beta chains recognize cytomegalovirus antigens. Subsequent analysis determined that TCRs grouped into clusters in the first cohort also showed a tendency toward co-occurrence across the 120 or so validation repertoires, and approximately 93% of cluster scores exceeded 0. Cytomegalovirus status was reported to be diagnosed by the classifier with high specificity and sensitivity in both the original and validation cohorts. It was suggested by the authors that the approach could potentially be generalized to other disease states and immunological phenotypes. Most TCR sequences were observed very rarely across donors, whereas some public TCRs were present in many individuals. The study gave a list of about 170 TCR beta chains associated with cytomegalovirus.

Relative to germline, V is 0 bases shorter and J is 4 bases shorter, with 6 bases between their ends. CDR1 SGHTA and CDR2 FQGNSA were looked up in the germline V gene. The CDR3, from cysteine to phenylalanine, totals 13 residues. Only CDR3 DNA is held: 39 bases, read in frame from base 1. Remarks on this clone: This clone's antigen is unknown. Nothing much larger sits one base from this clone, and base qualities are not available.

Library creation used the immunoSEQ multiplex PCR assay. The authors' analysis ran thus. To diagnose cytomegalovirus status from the catalog of TCR beta chain sequences, a statistical classification framework was built. TCRdb holds this immuneACCESS table with in-frame rearrangements only. Some clones are missing; in checked studies, unresolved V genes explain under half, and the rest has no known cause. V and J calls and clone size come straight from that table; D and trimming were deduced from the DNA. The sample yields some 160,000 clones; approximately 90% were counted once. Of the sample, roughly 3% is held by the ten largest clones. Separate from the approximately 690-subject first cohort, the validation cohort of roughly 120 subjects was the group to which the donors belonged.

This receptor was identified in a man between 18 and 29 years old in good health and CMV-seronegative. The chain joins TRBV7-2 to TRBJ1-2, with the D gene too uncertain to name. Sequenced: PBMCs. The CDR3 sequence is CASSLAEIYGYTF. The nucleotide sequence is TGTGCCAGCAGCTTAGCGGAGATCTATGGCTACACCTTC.